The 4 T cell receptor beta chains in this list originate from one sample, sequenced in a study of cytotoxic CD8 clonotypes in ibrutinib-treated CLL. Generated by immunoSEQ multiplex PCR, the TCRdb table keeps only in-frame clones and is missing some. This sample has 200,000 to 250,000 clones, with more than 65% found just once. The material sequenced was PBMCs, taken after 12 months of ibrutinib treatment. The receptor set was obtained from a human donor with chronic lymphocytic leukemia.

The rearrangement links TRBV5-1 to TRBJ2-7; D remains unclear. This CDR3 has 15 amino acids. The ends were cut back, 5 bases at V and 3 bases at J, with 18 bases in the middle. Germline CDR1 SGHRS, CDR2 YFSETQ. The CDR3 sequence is CASRQTGSPLYEQYF. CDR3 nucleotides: TGCGCCAGCAGGCAAACCGGGTCCCCCCTCTACGAGCAGTACTTC.

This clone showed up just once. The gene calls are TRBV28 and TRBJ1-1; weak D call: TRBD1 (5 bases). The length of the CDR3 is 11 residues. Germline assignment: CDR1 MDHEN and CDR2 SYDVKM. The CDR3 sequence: CASLMGGRAFF. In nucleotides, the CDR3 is TGTGCGAGCCTTATGGGGGGGAGAGCTTTCTTT.

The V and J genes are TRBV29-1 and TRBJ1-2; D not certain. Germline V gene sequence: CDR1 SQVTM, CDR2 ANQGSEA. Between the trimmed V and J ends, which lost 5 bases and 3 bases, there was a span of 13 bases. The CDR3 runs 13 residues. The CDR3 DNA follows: TGCAGCGTTCGCTTATGGCGGGACTATGGCTACACCTTC. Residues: CSVRLWRDYGYTF. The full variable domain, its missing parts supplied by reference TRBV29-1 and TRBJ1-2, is SAVISQKPSRDICQRGTSLTIQCQVDSQVTMMFWYRQQPGQSLTLIATANQGSEATYESGFVIDKFPISRPNLTFSTLTVSNMSPEDSSIYLCSVRLWRDYGYTFGSGTRLTVV.

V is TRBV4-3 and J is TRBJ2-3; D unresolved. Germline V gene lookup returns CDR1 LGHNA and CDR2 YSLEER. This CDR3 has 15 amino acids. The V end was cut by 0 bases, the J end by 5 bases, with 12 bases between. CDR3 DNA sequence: TGCGCCAGCAGCCAAGATCGAAACCCAAGAGATACGCAGTATTTT. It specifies CASSQDRNPRDTQYF.